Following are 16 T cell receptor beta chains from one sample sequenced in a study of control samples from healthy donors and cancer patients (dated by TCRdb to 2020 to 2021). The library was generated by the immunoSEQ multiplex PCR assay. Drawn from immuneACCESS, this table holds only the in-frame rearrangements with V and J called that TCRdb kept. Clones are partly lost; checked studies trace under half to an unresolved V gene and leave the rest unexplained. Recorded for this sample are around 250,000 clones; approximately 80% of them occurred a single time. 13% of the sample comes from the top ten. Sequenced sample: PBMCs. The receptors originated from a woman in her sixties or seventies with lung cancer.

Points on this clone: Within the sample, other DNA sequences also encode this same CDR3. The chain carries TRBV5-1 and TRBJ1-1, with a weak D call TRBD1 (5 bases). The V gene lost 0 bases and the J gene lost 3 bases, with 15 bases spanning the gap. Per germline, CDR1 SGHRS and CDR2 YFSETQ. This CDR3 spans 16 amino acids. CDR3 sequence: CASSLGWGDGDTEAFF. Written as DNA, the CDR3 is TGCGCCAGCAGCTTGGGGTGGGGGGACGGAGACACTGAAGCTTTCTTT. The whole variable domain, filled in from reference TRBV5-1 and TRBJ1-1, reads KAGVTQTPRYLIKTRGQQVTLSCSPISGHRSVSWYQQTPGQGLQFLFEYFSETQRNKGNFPGRFSGRQFSNSRSEMNVSTLELGDSALYLCASSLGWGDGDTEAFFGQGTRLTVV.

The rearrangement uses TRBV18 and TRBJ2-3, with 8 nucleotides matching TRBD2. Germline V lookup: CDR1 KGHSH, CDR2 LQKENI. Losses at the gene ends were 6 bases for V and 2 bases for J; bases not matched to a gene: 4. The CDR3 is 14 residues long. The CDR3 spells CASSVAGSTDTQYF. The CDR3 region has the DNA TGTGCCAGCTCCGTAGCGGGATCCACAGATACGCAGTATTTT.

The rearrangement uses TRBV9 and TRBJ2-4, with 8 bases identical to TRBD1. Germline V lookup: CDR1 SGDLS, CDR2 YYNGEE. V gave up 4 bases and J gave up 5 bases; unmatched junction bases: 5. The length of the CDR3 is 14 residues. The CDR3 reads CASSPRTGQNIQYF. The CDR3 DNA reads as TGTGCCAGCAGCCCCCGGACAGGGCAAAACATTCAGTACTTC.

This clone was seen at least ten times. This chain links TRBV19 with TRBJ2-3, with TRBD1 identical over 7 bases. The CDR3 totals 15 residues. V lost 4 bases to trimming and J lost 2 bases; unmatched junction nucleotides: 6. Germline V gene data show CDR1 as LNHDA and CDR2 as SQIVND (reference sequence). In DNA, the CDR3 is TGTGCCAGTAGTAGGGACAGCTTTTTCACAGATACGCAGTATTTT. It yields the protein CASSRDSFFTDTQYF.

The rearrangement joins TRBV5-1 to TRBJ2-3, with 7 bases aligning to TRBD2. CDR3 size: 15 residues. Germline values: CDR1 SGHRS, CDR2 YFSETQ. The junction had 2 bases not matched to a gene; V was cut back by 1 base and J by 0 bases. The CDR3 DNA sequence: TGCGCCAGCAGCTTGCCAGCGGGGAGCACAGATACGCAGTATTTT. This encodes CASSLPAGSTDTQYF.

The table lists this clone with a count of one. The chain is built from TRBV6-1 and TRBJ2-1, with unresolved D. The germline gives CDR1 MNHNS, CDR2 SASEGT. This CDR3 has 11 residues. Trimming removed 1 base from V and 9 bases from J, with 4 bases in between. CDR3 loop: CASSEVIEQFF. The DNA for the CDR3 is TGTGCCAGCAGTGAAGTTATTGAGCAGTTCTTC.

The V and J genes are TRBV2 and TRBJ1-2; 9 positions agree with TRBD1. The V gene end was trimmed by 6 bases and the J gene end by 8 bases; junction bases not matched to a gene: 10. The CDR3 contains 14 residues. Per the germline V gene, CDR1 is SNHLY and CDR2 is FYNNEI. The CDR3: CASSGDRELGGYTF. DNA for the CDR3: TGTGCCAGCAGCGGGGACAGGGAGTTGGGGGGCTACACCTTC.

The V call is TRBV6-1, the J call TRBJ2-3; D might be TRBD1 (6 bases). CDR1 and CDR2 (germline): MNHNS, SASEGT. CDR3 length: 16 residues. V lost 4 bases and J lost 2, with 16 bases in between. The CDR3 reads CASSGLERGYTDTQYF. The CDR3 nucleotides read TGTGCCAGCAGTGGCCTGGAGAGGGGGTACACAGATACGCAGTATTTT.

Here the CDR3 DNA reads TGTGCCTGGAGTTCTTACAGGGGCGGAGACGAGCAGTACTTC. Protein: CAWSSYRGGDEQYF. The chain couples TRBV30 to TRBJ2-7; 7 bases align to TRBD1. Unmatched junction bases numbered 9, after V lost 2 bases and J lost 5 bases. The CDR3 covers 14 residues. Per the germline V gene, CDR1 is GTSNPN and CDR2 is SVGIG (reference sequence).

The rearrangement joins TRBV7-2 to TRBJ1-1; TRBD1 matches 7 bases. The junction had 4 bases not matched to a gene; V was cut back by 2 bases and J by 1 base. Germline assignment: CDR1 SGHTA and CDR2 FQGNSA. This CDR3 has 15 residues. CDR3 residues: CASSLTGVANTEAFF. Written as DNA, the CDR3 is TGTGCCAGCAGCTTAACAGGGGTAGCGAACACTGAAGCTTTCTTT.

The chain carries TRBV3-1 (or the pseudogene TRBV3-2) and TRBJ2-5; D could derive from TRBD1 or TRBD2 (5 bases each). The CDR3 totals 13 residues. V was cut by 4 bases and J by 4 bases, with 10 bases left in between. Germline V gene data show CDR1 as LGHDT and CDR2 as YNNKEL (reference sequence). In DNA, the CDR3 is TGTGCCAGCAGCCCGGGACGCGGAGAGACCCAGTACTTC. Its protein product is CASSPGRGETQYF.

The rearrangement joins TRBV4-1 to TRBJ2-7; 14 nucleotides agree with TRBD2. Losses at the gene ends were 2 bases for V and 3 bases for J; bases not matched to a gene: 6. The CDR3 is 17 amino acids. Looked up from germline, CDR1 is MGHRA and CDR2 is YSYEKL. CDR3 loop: CASSQPSGTSGSYEQYF. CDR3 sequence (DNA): TGCGCCAGCAGCCAACCTTCCGGGACTAGCGGGAGCTACGAGCAGTACTTC.

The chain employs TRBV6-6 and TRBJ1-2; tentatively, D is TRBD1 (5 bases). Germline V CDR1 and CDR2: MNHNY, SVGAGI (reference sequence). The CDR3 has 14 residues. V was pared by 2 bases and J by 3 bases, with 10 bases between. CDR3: CASSYPGTDYGYTF. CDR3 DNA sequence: TGTGCCAGCAGTTACCCCGGGACGGACTATGGCTACACCTTC.

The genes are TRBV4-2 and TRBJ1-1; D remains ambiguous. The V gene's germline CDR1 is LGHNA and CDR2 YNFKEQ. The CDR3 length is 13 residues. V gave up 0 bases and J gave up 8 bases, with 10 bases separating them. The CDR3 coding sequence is TGTGCCAGCAGCCAAGATTGGAACTACGAAGCTTTCTTT. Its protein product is CASSQDWNYEAFF.

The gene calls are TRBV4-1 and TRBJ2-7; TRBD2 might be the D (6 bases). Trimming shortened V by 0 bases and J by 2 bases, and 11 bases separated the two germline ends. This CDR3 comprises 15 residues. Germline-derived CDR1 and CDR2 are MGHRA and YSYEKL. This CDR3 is CASSQDARGPYEQYF. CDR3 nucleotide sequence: TGCGCCAGCAGCCAAGATGCGCGGGGACCCTACGAGCAGTACTTC.

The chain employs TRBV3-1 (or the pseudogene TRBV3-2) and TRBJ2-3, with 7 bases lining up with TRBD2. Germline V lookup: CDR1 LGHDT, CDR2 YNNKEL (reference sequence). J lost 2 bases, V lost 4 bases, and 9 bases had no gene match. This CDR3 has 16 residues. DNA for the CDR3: TGTGCCAGCAGCCTGGCGGGAGATCCCTTCACAGATACGCAGTATTTT. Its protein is CASSLAGDPFTDTQYF.